This paragraph reports one TCR beta chain. The antigen remains undetermined. This sample was taken from a study of glioma-infiltrating T cells after dendritic cell vaccination. Across the whole study: Glioblastoma patients came from Phase I and II dendritic cell vaccination trials. Autologous tumor lysate-pulsed dendritic cell vaccination was given between the early 2000s and the early 2010s.

Germline CDR1 is SGHNT and CDR2 is YYREEE (reference sequence). There are 14 residues in the CDR3. V was trimmed by 2 bases and J by 5 bases, leaving 11 bases between them. Points from the study as a whole: Complete blood and tumor specimen sets were limited to few patients.

Assay used: immunoSEQ multiplex PCR; TCRdb lists only in-frame clones, some missing. Of tens of thousands of clones in the sample, around 90% were seen once. Sample: blood, taken before dendritic cell vaccination. The receptor's source is a human donor with glioblastoma. This chain uses TRBV5-4 with TRBJ2-1, with TRBD2 as a possible D gene (5 bases). As DNA, the CDR3 is TGTGCCAGCAGCTTAACGGGGTTTGACAATGAGCAGTTCTTC. It yields the protein CASSLTGFDNEQFF.